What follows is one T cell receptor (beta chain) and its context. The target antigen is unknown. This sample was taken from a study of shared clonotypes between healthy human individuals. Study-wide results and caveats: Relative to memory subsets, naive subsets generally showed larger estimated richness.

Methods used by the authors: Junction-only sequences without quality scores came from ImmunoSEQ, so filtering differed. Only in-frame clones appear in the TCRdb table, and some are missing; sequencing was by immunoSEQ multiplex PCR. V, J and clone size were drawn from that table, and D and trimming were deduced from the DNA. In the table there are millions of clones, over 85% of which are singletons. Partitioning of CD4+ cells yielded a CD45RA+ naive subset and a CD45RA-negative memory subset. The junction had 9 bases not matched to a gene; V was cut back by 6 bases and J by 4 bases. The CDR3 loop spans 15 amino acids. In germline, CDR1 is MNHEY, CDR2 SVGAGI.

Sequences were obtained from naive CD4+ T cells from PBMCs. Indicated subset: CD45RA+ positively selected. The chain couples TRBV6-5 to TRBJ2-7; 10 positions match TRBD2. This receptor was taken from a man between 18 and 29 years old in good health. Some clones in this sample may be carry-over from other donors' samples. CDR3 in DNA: TGTGCCAGCAGCGTGACTAGCGGGTATCGTTACGAGCAGTACTTC. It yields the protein CASSVTSGYRYEQYF.